This T cell receptor beta chain is from a study of cytomegalovirus exposure and HLA in healthy donors. Germline V lookup: CDR1 LNHNV, CDR2 YYDKDF (reference sequence). The CDR3 loop spans 17 amino acids. Trimming took 0 bases from V and 3 from J, leaving 15 bases between them. A word on this clone: Its antigen remains unknown.

It was with 60 Vbeta and 13 Jbeta primers that the PCR ran. The data were produced by immunoSEQ multiplex PCR, yet TCRdb's version contains in-frame clones alone and is incomplete. The table records 74,000 or so clones, approximately 71% of them present only once. Points from the study as a whole: It was reported in a later analysis that an Asian-associated ancestry cluster showed fewer N-insertions than the 666-donor mean.

Sequenced: PBMCs. J is TRBJ2-1 and V is TRBV15; D may be TRBD2 (6 bases). This TCR derives from a woman aged 40-49 years in good health and CMV-seronegative. This chain's CDR3 is CATSREAPGLRYNEQFF. CDR3 nucleotides: TGTGCCACCAGCAGAGAGGCCCCGGGACTCCGCTACAATGAGCAGTTCTTC.